A selection of T cell receptor beta chains follows, all from one sample in a study of blood T cell repertoires in COVID-19. Assay used: immunoSEQ multiplex PCR; TCRdb lists only in-frame clones, some missing. Of 200,000 or so clones listed, 70% to 90% are singletons. The sequencing input was peripheral blood. These receptors came from a man between 60 and 75 years old with acute or convalescent COVID-19. CDR3s include the opening cysteine and the closing phenylalanine or tryptophan. Fields, in order: J gene, V gene, D gene, clone size, CDR3 protein, CDR3 DNA. A D gene is named only where the DNA matches it firmly. For some rows the clone size is stated as once, few or many, or as a class when expanded; others skip it.

j_call: TRBJ2-5; v_call: TRBV27; d_call: TRBD2; clone_size: NA; cdr3_aa: CASSLRLPSGRLETQYF; cdr3_nt: TGTGCCAGCAGTTTAAGGCTTCCTAGCGGGAGACTAGAGACCCAGTACTTC
j_call: TRBJ2-1; v_call: TRBV24-1; d_call: TRBD1; clone_size: NA; cdr3_aa: CATSGQGAANEQFF; cdr3_nt: TGTGCCACCAGTGGGCAGGGGGCTGCTAATGAGCAGTTCTTC
j_call: TRBJ1-5; v_call: TRBV7-2; d_call: TRBD1; clone_size: NA; cdr3_aa: CASSGTGYRQPQHF; cdr3_nt: TGTGCCAGCAGCGGGACAGGGTATCGCCAGCCCCAGCATTTT
j_call: TRBJ2-1; v_call: TRBV11-2; d_call: TRBD2; clone_size: few; cdr3_aa: CASNLDRLAGGHSYNEQFF; cdr3_nt: TGTGCCAGCAACTTAGATCGGCTAGCGGGAGGACACTCCTACAATGAGCAGTTCTTC
j_call: TRBJ1-5; v_call: TRBV11-2; d_call: NA; clone_size: NA; cdr3_aa: CASSRTGARPQHF; cdr3_nt: TGTGCCAGCAGCCGAACAGGAGCCAGGCCCCAGCATTTT
j_call: TRBJ2-3; v_call: TRBV7-2; d_call: NA; clone_size: NA; cdr3_aa: CASSLASSTDTQYF; cdr3_nt: TGTGCCAGCAGCTTAGCCTCTAGCACAGATACGCAGTATTTT
j_call: TRBJ2-1; v_call: TRBV5-8; d_call: TRBD2; clone_size: NA; cdr3_aa: CASTPGTSYLNEQFF; cdr3_nt: TGTGCCAGCACACCCGGGACTAGCTACTTGAATGAGCAGTTCTTC
j_call: TRBJ1-2; v_call: TRBV4-2; d_call: TRBD1; clone_size: few; cdr3_aa: CASSQEARQGIGYTF; cdr3_nt: TGTGCCAGCAGCCAAGAAGCAAGACAGGGGATCGGCTACACCTTC
j_call: TRBJ1-4; v_call: TRBV18; d_call: TRBD1; clone_size: NA; cdr3_aa: CASSPRGQGGEKLFF; cdr3_nt: TGTGCCAGCTCACCACGGGGACAGGGCGGTGAAAAACTGTTTTTT
j_call: TRBJ1-5; v_call: TRBV4-1; d_call: NA; clone_size: NA; cdr3_aa: CASSQDWGSEGNQPQHF; cdr3_nt: TGCGCCAGCAGCCAAGATTGGGGCAGCGAAGGCAATCAGCCCCAGCATTTT
j_call: TRBJ1-4; v_call: TRBV19; d_call: NA; clone_size: NA; cdr3_aa: CASSWTDEKLFF; cdr3_nt: TGTGCCAGCAGCTGGACAGACGAAAAACTGTTTTTT
j_call: TRBJ1-4; v_call: TRBV5-1; d_call: NA; clone_size: once; cdr3_aa: CASSSRTGARNEKLFF; cdr3_nt: TGCGCCAGCAGTTCGCGGACGGGAGCTCGTAATGAAAAACTGTTTTTT
j_call: TRBJ2-5; v_call: TRBV7-3; d_call: NA; clone_size: NA; cdr3_aa: CASSPGGGAETQYF; cdr3_nt: TGTGCCAGCAGCCCGGGAGGGGGCGCAGAGACCCAGTACTTC
j_call: TRBJ1-2; v_call: TRBV14; d_call: NA; clone_size: NA; cdr3_aa: CASSRDRYYGYTF; cdr3_nt: TGTGCCAGCAGCCGCGACAGGTACTATGGCTACACCTTC
j_call: TRBJ1-1; v_call: TRBV18; d_call: NA; clone_size: NA; cdr3_aa: CASSRSRGSGNTEAFF; cdr3_nt: TGTGCCAGCTCACGATCCCGGGGGAGTGGGAACACTGAAGCTTTCTTT
j_call: TRBJ1-5; v_call: TRBV24-1; d_call: NA; clone_size: NA; cdr3_aa: CATSDLLHSPGQGLHLSNQPQHF; cdr3_nt: TGTGCCACCAGTGATTTGCTTCACTCCCCCGGGCAGGGCCTCCACCTTAGCAATCAGCCCCAGCATTTT
j_call: TRBJ2-5; v_call: TRBV5-1; d_call: TRBD1; clone_size: NA; cdr3_aa: CASRDGTGETQYF; cdr3_nt: TGCGCCAGCAGGGATGGGACAGGGGAGACCCAGTACTTC
j_call: TRBJ2-7; v_call: TRBV27; d_call: TRBD1; clone_size: NA; cdr3_aa: CASSRPDRVRDEQYF; cdr3_nt: TGTGCCAGCAGTCGACCCGACAGGGTTCGCGACGAGCAGTACTTC
j_call: TRBJ2-1; v_call: TRBV18; d_call: NA; clone_size: few; cdr3_aa: CASSPGLRETDNEQFF; cdr3_nt: TGTGCCAGCTCACCAGGTTTACGGGAAACTGACAATGAGCAGTTCTTC
j_call: TRBJ2-1; v_call: TRBV12-3/TRBV12-4; d_call: NA; clone_size: NA; cdr3_aa: CASSLLGMHEQFF; cdr3_nt: TGTGCCAGCAGTCTTCTGGGCATGCATGAGCAGTTCTTC
j_call: TRBJ1-5; v_call: TRBV28; d_call: NA; clone_size: NA; cdr3_aa: CASRGNNQPQHF; cdr3_nt: TGTGCCAGCCGGGGGAACAATCAGCCCCAGCATTTT
j_call: TRBJ2-7; v_call: TRBV7-2; d_call: TRBD2; clone_size: NA; cdr3_aa: CASSLGPSGSFYEQYF; cdr3_nt: TGTGCCAGCAGCTTAGGCCCTAGCGGGAGTTTCTACGAGCAGTACTTC
j_call: TRBJ2-3; v_call: TRBV7-9; d_call: TRBD1; clone_size: NA; cdr3_aa: CASSRGQGGTDTQYF; cdr3_nt: TGTGCCAGCAGCAGGGGACAGGGTGGGACAGATACGCAGTATTTT
j_call: TRBJ2-7; v_call: TRBV6-2/TRBV6-3; d_call: TRBD2; clone_size: NA; cdr3_aa: CASSTPWTSGGDEQYF; cdr3_nt: TGTGCCAGCAGTACCCCCTGGACTAGCGGGGGCGACGAGCAGTACTTC
j_call: TRBJ2-7; v_call: TRBV30; d_call: TRBD2; clone_size: NA; cdr3_aa: CAWSEGLAGAYEQYF; cdr3_nt: TGTGCCTGGAGCGAGGGACTAGCGGGAGCCTACGAGCAGTACTTC
j_call: TRBJ2-6; v_call: TRBV27; d_call: NA; clone_size: once; cdr3_aa: CASFPVAGKASGANVLTF; cdr3_nt: TGTGCCAGCTTCCCCGTTGCCGGGAAAGCCTCTGGGGCCAACGTCCTGACTTTC
j_call: TRBJ2-1; v_call: TRBV15; d_call: NA; clone_size: once; cdr3_aa: CATSRDQGYNEQFF; cdr3_nt: TGTGCCACCAGCAGAGACCAGGGTTACAATGAGCAGTTCTTC
j_call: TRBJ1-6; v_call: TRBV28; d_call: NA; clone_size: NA; cdr3_aa: CASSHGGGDNSPLHF; cdr3_nt: TGTGCCAGCAGTCACGGCGGGGGGGATAATTCACCCCTCCACTTT
j_call: TRBJ1-6; v_call: TRBV5-1; d_call: TRBD1; clone_size: NA; cdr3_aa: CASSLGGQGARSPLHF; cdr3_nt: TGCGCCAGCAGCTTGGGGGGACAGGGGGCGCGTTCACCCCTCCACTTT
j_call: TRBJ1-2; v_call: TRBV7-2; d_call: NA; clone_size: NA; cdr3_aa: CASSNNRVAGYTF; cdr3_nt: TGTGCCAGCAGCAATAACAGGGTAGCTGGCTACACCTTC
j_call: TRBJ1-3; v_call: TRBV2; d_call: TRBD1; clone_size: NA; cdr3_aa: CASSDPKTGVGNTIYF; cdr3_nt: TGTGCCAGCAGTGACCCAAAGACAGGGGTTGGAAACACCATATATTTT
j_call: TRBJ2-1; v_call: TRBV4-1; d_call: TRBD2; clone_size: NA; cdr3_aa: CASSQVPRLAGYNEQFF; cdr3_nt: TGCGCCAGCAGCCAAGTCCCAAGACTAGCGGGGTACAATGAGCAGTTCTTC
j_call: TRBJ2-5; v_call: TRBV18; d_call: TRBD2; clone_size: NA; cdr3_aa: CASSLNSGEQTQYF; cdr3_nt: TGTGCCAGCTCACTAAATAGCGGGGAACAGACCCAGTACTTC
j_call: TRBJ1-3; v_call: TRBV5-6; d_call: TRBD1; clone_size: NA; cdr3_aa: CASSKRTGQGSGNTIYF; cdr3_nt: TGTGCCAGCAGCAAACGGACGGGACAGGGGTCTGGAAACACCATATATTTT
j_call: TRBJ2-1; v_call: TRBV6-6; d_call: TRBD2; clone_size: few; cdr3_aa: CASTQAGGYNEQFF; cdr3_nt: TGTGCCAGCACCCAAGCGGGAGGGTACAATGAGCAGTTCTTC
j_call: TRBJ2-1; v_call: TRBV19; d_call: TRBD2; clone_size: NA; cdr3_aa: CASSIGTRAYNEQFF; cdr3_nt: TGTGCCAGTAGTATAGGGACTAGAGCCTACAATGAGCAGTTCTTC
j_call: TRBJ2-1; v_call: TRBV6-2/TRBV6-3; d_call: TRBD1; clone_size: few; cdr3_aa: CASSGAGTGEEEQFF; cdr3_nt: TGTGCCAGCAGTGGAGCCGGGACAGGGGAGGAGGAGCAGTTCTTC